This section outlines one TCR beta chain sequence together with its context. As yet, its antigen is unknown. The data belong to a study of T cells after posttransplantation cyclophosphamide. General observations from the study: Donor-recipient repertoire similarity was low at 1-2 months, rising over year one. Tissue-infiltrating T cells from skin or gut overlapped little with blood T cells.

The CDR3 loop spans 14 amino acids. Per germline, CDR1 LNHDA and CDR2 SQIVND (reference sequence). V dropped 6 bases and J dropped 5; count of bases not matched to a gene: 7. Sequencing was performed with immunoSEQ multiplex PCR; in TCRdb, only in-frame clones are kept and a portion is missing. The table records 4,500 to 5,500 clones, approximately 80% of them present only once. Controls had myeloablative marrow grafts with methotrexate and calcineurin inhibitor, sampled at 1 year. The sequence was collected from a male patient aged 40-50 years who received an allogeneic stem cell transplant from an unrelated donor, was CMV-positive, and had chronic GVHD only. Some T cells may be graft donor cells. V is TRBV19 and J is TRBJ2-3; 8 nucleotides line up with TRBD2. The material sequenced was PBMCs, taken after an allogeneic stem cell transplant with a calcineurin inhibitor and methotrexate. CDR3 protein: CASSPKRGQDTQYF. The CDR3 nucleotides are TGTGCCAGTAGCCCCAAGCGGGGGCAAGATACGCAGTATTTT.